Listed below are T cell receptor beta chains from one sample, sequenced in a study of beta chain features in type 1 diabetes. The table came from immunoSEQ multiplex PCR; TCRdb's copy has only in-frame clones and leaves some out. The sample records hundreds of thousands of clones, about 14% being singletons. The sequenced material came from naive CD4+ T cells from blood. Every receptor here comes from a young man with type 1 diabetes. CDR3s leave out the opening cysteine and the closing phenylalanine or tryptophan.

>TRBV6-6
ASGTSYNEQF
>TRBV5-1
ASSFGQGKDEQF
>TRBV4-3
ASSHSQGMNTEAF
>TRBV30
AWTAGFNEQF
>TRBV30
AWRQGSTEAF
>TRBV14
ASSQDWDRPYEQY
>TRBV7-9
ASNELTSYNEQF
>TRBV5-1
ASSLVASDYYGYT
>TRBV30
AWRYRPTNGYT
>TRBV18
ASSLPGTLGNTIY
>TRBV28
ASIQRTLNKGTQY
>TRBV5-1
ASSLADTQF
>TRBV6-5
ASSYHGTAYGYT
>TRBV6-4
ASSGAGRRNEQF
>TRBV5-1
ASRLLQGEGYT
>TRBV14
ASSPRPLSTDTQY
>TRBV14
ASSQDRQGKLF
>TRBV11-1
ASSLLAVASYEQY
>TRBV5-1
ASRNLAGASTDTQY
>TRBV5-4
ASSLVQGNNEQF
>TRBV28
ASSLWDSGNTEAF
>TRBV6-5
ASRSQGAEYGYT
>TRBV6-4
ASSDHGQGLYGYT
>TRBV28
ASNGPGQGVYEQY
>TRBV4-2
ASSPRGSGSTDTQY
>TRBV7-9
ASSPRDRVEQY
>TRBV30
ACHTGIENTIY
>TRBV29-1
SVVRQDDTEAF